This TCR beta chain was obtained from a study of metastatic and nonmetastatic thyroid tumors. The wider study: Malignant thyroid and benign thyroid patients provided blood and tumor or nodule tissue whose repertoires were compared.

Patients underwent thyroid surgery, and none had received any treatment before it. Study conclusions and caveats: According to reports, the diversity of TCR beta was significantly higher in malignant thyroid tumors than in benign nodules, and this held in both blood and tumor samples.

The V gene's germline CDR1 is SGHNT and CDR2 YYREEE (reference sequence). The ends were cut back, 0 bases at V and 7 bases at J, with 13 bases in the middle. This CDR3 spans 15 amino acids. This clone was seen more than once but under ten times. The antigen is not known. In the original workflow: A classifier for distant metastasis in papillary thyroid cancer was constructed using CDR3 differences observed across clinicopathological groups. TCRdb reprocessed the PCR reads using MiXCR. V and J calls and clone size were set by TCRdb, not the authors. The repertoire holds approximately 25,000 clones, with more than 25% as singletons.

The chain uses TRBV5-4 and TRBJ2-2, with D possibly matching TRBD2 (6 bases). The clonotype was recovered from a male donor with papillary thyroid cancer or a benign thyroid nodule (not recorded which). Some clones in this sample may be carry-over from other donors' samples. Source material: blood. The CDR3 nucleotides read TGTGCCAGCAGCTTGGCCTGGCGGGAAGGCGGGGAGCTGTTTTTT. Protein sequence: CASSLAWREGGELFF. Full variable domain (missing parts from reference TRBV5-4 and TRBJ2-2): ETGVTQSPTHLIKTRGQQVTLRCSSQSGHNTVSWYQQALGQGPQFIFQYYREEENGRGNFPPRFSGLQFPNYSSELNVNALELDDSALYLCASSLAWREGGELFFGEGSRLTVL.